This TCR beta chain was documented in a study of blood T cell repertoires in COVID-19. Recovery meant two consecutive negative NP/OP PCR tests, professional clearance, or resolved symptoms. Original processing notes: Reference gene primer amplification yielded estimated nucleated cell counts. The protocol was immunoSEQ multiplex PCR, while the TCRdb copy is restricted to in-frame clones and leaves out a portion. V, J and clone size were drawn from that table, and D and trimming were deduced from the DNA. In the table there are around 290,000 clones, around nine tenths of which are singletons. Trimming took 5 bases from V and 3 from J, leaving 13 bases between them. Germline V CDR1 and CDR2: SGHTA, FQGNSA. CDR3 length equals 15 residues.

The sequenced sample consisted of PBMCs or T cells enriched from blood (not recorded which). The sequence came from a woman in her late teens or twenties who had recovered from COVID-19. J is TRBJ2-2 and V is TRBV7-2; a possible D gene is TRBD2 (5 bases). The CDR3 DNA is TGTGCCAGCAGCCCGAAGCTAGCCTACACCGGGGAGCTGTTTTTT. Protein product: CASSPKLAYTGELFF.